These 15 T cell receptor beta chains came from one sample sequenced in a study of identical twins. TCRdb re-derived calls from the 5' RACE reads in MiXCR, one entry per CDR3 protein. The sample has about 240,000 distinct CDR3 sequences; 6% to 8% are singletons. These data were likewise used in another study, on yellow fever vaccine responses in identical twins.

Sample: CD8+ T cells sorted from blood. The receptors were sampled from a woman younger than 30 in good health.

Only a few counts were recorded for this clonotype. The V and J genes are TRBV7-9 and TRBJ2-7; weak D call: TRBD2 (5 bases). Germline CDR1 and CDR2: SEHNR and FQNEAQ (reference sequence). The CDR3 is made up of 14 amino acids. V was clipped by 0 bases and J by 6 bases, with 12 bases between them. The CDR3 region has the DNA TGTGCCAGCAGCTTAGCGGGCCTAGAGGGCGAGCAGTACTTC. Its protein product is CASSLAGLEGEQYF.

This clonotype was seen ten or more times. This rearrangement joins TRBV4-1 to TRBJ2-3; D possibly corresponds to TRBD1 (5 bases). V was cut by 1 base and J by 5 bases, with 16 bases left in between. Germline-derived CDR1 and CDR2 are MGHRA and YSYEKL. The CDR3 runs 16 residues. The CDR3 DNA follows: TGCGCCAGCAGCCAAGGACCCAGGGAAAGGCAAGATACGCAGTATTTT. As protein: CASSQGPRERQDTQYF.

This clonotype was found many times. V usage is TRBV12-3 or TRBV12-4 and J usage is TRBJ2-5, with D uncertain. V lost 2 bases, J lost 4 bases, and 11 bases lay in between. The CDR3 spans 14 residues. CDR3 nucleotides: TGTGCCAGCAGTTTACCGGACGGCCGAGAGACCCAGTACTTC. Its translation is CASSLPDGRETQYF.

This clonotype was seen at least ten times. V is TRBV5-1 and J is TRBJ2-5; TRBD2 matches 11 bases. The CDR3 totals 17 residues. CDR1 is SGHRS and CDR2 is YFSETQ in the germline V gene. V lost 1 base to trimming and J lost 0 bases; unmatched junction nucleotides: 5. The DNA of the CDR3 is TGCGCCAGCAGCTTGACTAGCGGGGGCCTTAACCAAGAGACCCAGTACTTC. This sequence encodes CASSLTSGGLNQETQYF.

This clonotype appeared many times. V gene TRBV12-3 or TRBV12-4 combines with J gene TRBJ2-1, with TRBD1 matching over 7 bases. V shed 6 bases, J shed 10 bases, and the junction held 12 bases outside the gene matches. This CDR3 region has 14 residues. CDR3 in DNA: TGTGCCAGCAGCCTCGAGGGGGCAGGGATAGAGCAGTTCTTC. It specifies CASSLEGAGIEQFF.

This clonotype was detected only a few times. The V and J genes are TRBV11-1 and TRBJ2-1; 8 bases align to TRBD2. This CDR3 contains 16 residues. CDR1 and CDR2 (germline): SGHAT, FQDESV (reference sequence). V gave up 2 bases and J gave up 3 bases; unmatched junction bases: 6. The chain's CDR3 is CASSLYLAGGYNEQFF. The CDR3 DNA reads as TGTGCCAGCAGCTTATATCTGGCGGGAGGCTACAATGAGCAGTTCTTC. Full variable domain (outside the CDR3, taken from reference TRBV11-1 and TRBJ2-1): EAEVAQSPRYKITEKSQAVAFWCDPISGHATLYWYRQILGQGPELLVQFQDESVVDDSQLPKDRFSAERLKGVDSTLKIQPAELGDSAMYLCASSLYLAGGYNEQFFGPGTRLTVL.

The V gene is TRBV19, the J gene TRBJ2-2, with D possibly TRBD1 on 6 matching bases. The CDR3 runs 20 residues. V shed 5 bases and J shed 1 base, with 26 bases lying between them. From germline, CDR1 is LNHDA and CDR2 SQIVND (reference sequence). CDR3 bases: TGTGCCAGTAGTCCCCTAGAAATATTACAGGGCCCGAGGAACACCGGGGAGCTGTTTTTT. It encodes CASSPLEILQGPRNTGELFF.

This clonotype showed up many times. In DNA, the CDR3 is TGTGCCAGCAGGTTATCTATCGTTTACGAGCAGTACTTC. The encoded protein is CASRLSIVYEQYF. The rearrangement uses TRBV7-2 and TRBJ2-7; D uncertain. This CDR3 contains 13 residues. CDR1 and CDR2 from the germline V gene are SGHTA and FQGNSA. V was trimmed by 6 bases and J by 4 bases, leaving 13 bases between them.

This clonotype was seen only a few times. The rearrangement joins TRBV7-9 to TRBJ1-4, with 9 bases that match TRBD1. CDR1 is SEHNR, CDR2 FQNEAQ, per germline (reference sequence). The CDR3 covers 13 residues. The V segment lost 8 bases and the J segment 7 bases; nucleotides outside the gene matches: 5. The CDR3 coding sequence is TGTGCCAGCCAGGGACAGGGAGGTGAAAAACTGTTTTTT. Translation: CASQGQGGEKLFF.

This clonotype was recorded at least ten times. The chain combines TRBV5-5 with TRBJ1-5, with D possibly TRBD1 on 5 matching bases. V lost 4 bases and J lost 8, with 16 bases in between. CDR1 and CDR2 from the germline V gene are SGHKS and YYEKEE (reference sequence). The CDR3 has 14 residues. This CDR3 is CASSLTEGVEPQHF. CDR3 coding DNA: TGTGCCAGCAGCCTTACGGAAGGGGTTGAGCCCCAGCATTTT.

This clonotype was picked up many times. The genes are TRBV27 and TRBJ2-5, with D unclear. Germline V lookup: CDR1 MNHEY, CDR2 SMNVEV (reference sequence). V lost 6 bases to trimming and J lost 0 bases, with 11 bases between them. This CDR3 comprises 14 residues. DNA for the CDR3: TGTGCCAGCAGCCTGTTCCCCAACCAAGAGACCCAGTACTTC. It codes for CASSLFPNQETQYF.

This chain uses TRBV11-2 with TRBJ2-2; no reliable D call. Germline CDR1 and CDR2: SGHAT and FQNNGV. V gave up 5 bases and J gave up 6 bases, with 10 bases separating them. The CDR3 extends over 13 amino acids. This CDR3 is CASSLHIAGELFF. CDR3 nucleotide sequence: TGTGCCAGCAGCCTCCATATAGCCGGGGAGCTGTTTTTT.

This clonotype was seen a few times. V usage is TRBV5-1 and J usage is TRBJ2-5, with 7 bases aligning to TRBD2. The ends lost 4 bases at V and 5 bases at J; junction bases unmatched: 14. The germline gives CDR1 SGHRS, CDR2 YFSETQ. The CDR3 is 16 amino acids. CDR3 DNA: TGCGCCAGCAGCCCTTCGGGGGGAGGGCCGAGTGAGACCCAGTACTTC. Translated: CASSPSGGGPSETQYF.

The table lists this clonotype with many counts. The CDR3 DNA sequence: TGTGCCAGCAGTTTTCAAGGTAGCGGCGAGAGCAATGAGCAGTTCTTC. Its translation is CASSFQGSGESNEQFF. V gene TRBV28 combines with J gene TRBJ2-1, with TRBD2 as a possible D gene (6 bases). CDR1 and CDR2 (germline): MDHEN, SYDVKM. V lost 3 bases, J lost 6 bases, and 18 bases lay in between. The CDR3 runs 16 residues.

This chain joins TRBV2 and TRBJ2-7; unclear D gene. Trimming took 1 base from V and 6 from J, leaving 7 bases between them. Germline V gene data show CDR1 as SNHLY and CDR2 as FYNNEI. The CDR3 totals 12 residues. The CDR3 nucleotides read TGTGCCAGCAGTGAAGGGGAATCCGAGCAGTACTTC. This gives the protein CASSEGESEQYF.